This T cell receptor (beta chain) was identified during a study of blood T cells in healthy people across ages. A second about 6 to 12 cycle PCR used barcoded and J-beta primers. TCRdb re-called the 5' RACE reads through MiXCR, storing one row per CDR3 protein. The sample holds around 780,000 distinct CDR3 sequences; approximately 24% are singletons and the top ten take 2.5% to 3.5%. This clonotype was observed a few times. The sample was also reused in another study, on T cells of mothers and their children. That work contributes: With the M1S primer of the second PCR, sample barcodes and 2-4 random nucleotides were added. Across the analysis, no persistent microchimeric T cell clones were detected.

Sequenced material: blood. The TCR sequence derives from a boy aged 5 to 17 in good health.

Written as DNA, the CDR3 is TGTGCCAGCAGCTTAAATGGGGGGTTGAGCCAAGAGACCCAGTACTTC. This encodes CASSLNGGLSQETQYF. J is TRBJ2-5 and V is TRBV7-3, with D possibly being TRBD2 (6 bases). Germline V CDR1 and CDR2: SGHTA, FQGTGA. The CDR3 totals 16 residues. The ends were cut back, 1 base at V and 1 base at J, with 13 bases in the middle.